This T cell receptor (beta chain) was sequenced for a study of blood T cell repertoires in COVID-19. Study overall: Samples came from the United States, Italy and Spain, spanning acute and convalescent COVID-19.

This CDR3 region has 15 residues. Between the trimmed V and J ends, which lost 1 base and 2 bases, there was a span of 9 bases. Germline V gene data show CDR1 as LGHDT and CDR2 as YNNKEL (reference sequence). Sequencing was performed with immunoSEQ multiplex PCR; in TCRdb, only in-frame clones are kept and a portion is missing. Of around 30,000 clones listed, roughly nine tenths are singletons. This clone occurred a few times. The chain employs TRBV3-1 (or the pseudogene TRBV3-2) and TRBJ1-5, with a tentative D call TRBD1 (5 bases). Sequencing was carried out using peripheral blood. The receptor's source is an older man with active COVID-19. CDR3 amino acids: CASSQGVQGNQPQHF. Written as DNA, the CDR3 is TGTGCCAGCAGCCAAGGGGTACAGGGCAATCAGCCCCAGCATTTT.